A selection of T cell receptor beta chains follows, all from one sample in a study of blood T cell repertoires in COVID-19. The protocol was immunoSEQ multiplex PCR, while the TCRdb copy is restricted to in-frame clones and leaves out a portion. Here the sample spans about 220,000 clones, 82% being singletons. The sequenced material came from peripheral blood. These receptors were obtained from a woman aged 70-85 years with COVID-19, enrolled during active disease. Each CDR3 is given with its conserved first and last residue. The order of the fields is clone size, J gene, V gene, D gene, CDR3 protein, CDR3 DNA. The D gene is left open where the match is weak. A clone size is listed for some rows: how often the clone was seen (once, few, many), or a class if it is expanded.

clone_size: NA; j_call: TRBJ1-1; v_call: TRBV20-1; d_call: NA; cdr3_aa: CSARDQGGAFF; cdr3_nt: TGCAGTGCTAGAGATCAAGGAGGCGCTTTCTTT
clone_size: NA; j_call: TRBJ2-2; v_call: TRBV12-5; d_call: TRBD1; cdr3_aa: CASARQGATGELFF; cdr3_nt: TGTGCTAGTGCCAGACAGGGGGCCACCGGGGAGCTGTTTTTT
clone_size: NA; j_call: TRBJ2-3; v_call: TRBV10-1; d_call: TRBD2; cdr3_aa: CASSAAGAPTDTQYF; cdr3_nt: TGCGCCAGCAGTGCAGCGGGAGCCCCCACAGATACGCAGTATTTT
clone_size: NA; j_call: TRBJ1-4; v_call: TRBV28; d_call: NA; cdr3_aa: CASSFFGSSNEKLFF; cdr3_nt: TGTGCCAGCAGTTTCTTTGGGAGTAGTAATGAAAAACTGTTTTTT
clone_size: NA; j_call: TRBJ2-7; v_call: TRBV7-2; d_call: TRBD2; cdr3_aa: CASSLGTSGSEQYF; cdr3_nt: TGTGCCAGCAGCCTGGGGACTAGCGGGAGCGAGCAGTACTTC
clone_size: NA; j_call: TRBJ1-1; v_call: TRBV6-5; d_call: TRBD1; cdr3_aa: CASKDRGKAFF; cdr3_nt: TGTGCCAGCAAGGACAGGGGAAAAGCTTTCTTT
clone_size: NA; j_call: TRBJ1-1; v_call: TRBV10-3; d_call: NA; cdr3_aa: CAISESYGQREAFF; cdr3_nt: TGTGCCATCAGTGAGTCGTATGGACAGCGTGAAGCTTTCTTT
clone_size: NA; j_call: TRBJ1-1; v_call: TRBV29-1; d_call: NA; cdr3_aa: CSVRQGNAEAFF; cdr3_nt: TGCAGCGTTAGGCAGGGGAACGCTGAAGCTTTCTTT
clone_size: NA; j_call: TRBJ1-2; v_call: TRBV10-3; d_call: NA; cdr3_aa: CAISEERARSYGYTF; cdr3_nt: TGTGCCATCAGTGAGGAGCGGGCTAGAAGCTATGGCTACACCTTC
clone_size: NA; j_call: TRBJ2-1; v_call: TRBV27; d_call: TRBD1; cdr3_aa: CASTAGQGAGDEQFF; cdr3_nt: TGTGCCAGCACTGCTGGACAGGGGGCGGGGGATGAGCAGTTCTTC
clone_size: once; j_call: TRBJ2-1; v_call: TRBV5-1; d_call: NA; cdr3_aa: CASSVGLNSYNEQFF; cdr3_nt: TGCGCCAGCAGCGTGGGACTTAACTCCTACAATGAGCAGTTCTTC
clone_size: few; j_call: TRBJ2-7; v_call: TRBV4-2; d_call: NA; cdr3_aa: CASSQDNGPIYEQYF; cdr3_nt: TGTGCCAGCAGCCAAGATAACGGTCCGATCTACGAGCAGTACTTC
clone_size: NA; j_call: TRBJ2-5; v_call: TRBV7-3; d_call: NA; cdr3_aa: CASSLTRSETQYF; cdr3_nt: TGTGCCAGCAGCTTAACTAGAAGCGAGACCCAGTACTTC
clone_size: NA; j_call: TRBJ1-4; v_call: TRBV29-1; d_call: NA; cdr3_aa: CSVRGLANEKLFF; cdr3_nt: TGCAGCGTGCGGGGTTTGGCTAATGAAAAACTGTTTTTT
clone_size: few; j_call: TRBJ2-1; v_call: TRBV7-9; d_call: TRBD2; cdr3_aa: CASSSLTSGRAYNEQFF; cdr3_nt: TGTGCCAGCAGCTCGTTAACTAGCGGGAGGGCCTACAATGAGCAGTTCTTC
clone_size: once; j_call: TRBJ1-2; v_call: TRBV18; d_call: TRBD1; cdr3_aa: CASSPRTGGVGGYTF; cdr3_nt: TGTGCCAGCTCACCAAGGACAGGGGGAGTAGGTGGCTACACCTTC
clone_size: once; j_call: TRBJ2-3; v_call: TRBV5-4; d_call: NA; cdr3_aa: CASSFPGLKASTDTQYF; cdr3_nt: TGTGCCAGCAGCTTTCCGGGACTCAAAGCTAGCACAGATACGCAGTATTTT